These 25 T cell receptor beta chains were sequenced from one sample in a study of Tregs in tolerant kidney transplant recipients (dated by TCRdb to the late 2010s). Receptor amplification or capture employed the immunoSEQ multiplex PCR assay. Here the immuneACCESS table is served through TCRdb, limited to in-frame sequences with V and J called. Missing clones are a known gap in these copies; in checked studies unresolved V genes cover under half, and the rest lacks a known reason. Across this sample there are 75,000 to 95,000 clones, with 90% to 95% seen only once. The ten largest clones represent roughly 5% of the sample. The sample comprised CD8+ T cells from blood. The receptors shown here come from a human donor in good health.

V is TRBV12-5 and J is TRBJ2-3; 11 bases agree with TRBD2. The trim removed 4 bases at V and 3 bases at J, leaving 3 bases unmatched. The V gene's germline CDR1 is LGHNT and CDR2 FRNRAP. The CDR3 covers 15 residues. The CDR3 is CASGSTSGSTDTQYF. CDR3 nucleotide sequence: TGTGCTAGTGGTTCAACTAGCGGGAGTACAGATACGCAGTATTTT.

V usage is TRBV9 and J usage is TRBJ1-2; TRBD1 is a possible D gene (6 bases). Germline CDR1 reads SGDLS; CDR2 reads YYNGEE. The V end was cut by 4 bases, the J end by 6 bases, with 13 bases between. This CDR3 region has 13 residues. The CDR3 nucleotides read TGTGCCAGCAGCTTTGGACAGAGGGATGGCTACACCTTC. Its protein is CASSFGQRDGYTF.

The chain combines TRBV6-6 with TRBJ2-7, with 8 bases matching TRBD2. V shed 7 bases and J 7 bases; nucleotides not matched to a gene: 15. The CDR3 contains 15 residues. Germline V gene data show CDR1 as MNHNY and CDR2 as SVGAGI (reference sequence). CDR3 in DNA: TGTGCCAGCACCCAAAGGCGGGAGGCACCTAGGGAGCAGTACTTC. Translating it yields CASTQRREAPREQYF.

A few counts support this clone. V and J are TRBV7-9 and TRBJ1-2; 10 bases match TRBD1. The CDR3 loop spans 17 amino acids. Trimming at V came to 3 bases and at J to 1 base, leaving 8 bases not matched to a gene. CDR1 and CDR2 (germline): SEHNR, FQNEAQ (reference sequence). The DNA for the CDR3 is TGTGCCAGCAGCTTCCCCGGCGGGACAGGGGTTAACTATGGCTACACCTTC. This translates into CASSFPGGTGVNYGYTF.

For this clone: The identical CDR3 is also encoded by other nucleotide sequences in the sample. The J gene is TRBJ2-4, the V gene TRBV4-1; 14 bases map to TRBD2. The CDR3 has 18 residues. The ends lost 0 bases at V and 3 bases at J; junction bases unmatched: 4. The germline CDR1 and CDR2 sequences are MGHRA and YSYEKL. Here the CDR3 reads CASSQEAGLAGDKNIQYF. CDR3 nucleotide sequence: TGCGCCAGCAGCCAAGAGGCGGGACTAGCGGGGGACAAAAACATTCAGTACTTC.

The chain carries TRBV5-6 and TRBJ1-2; D unclear. V lost 0 bases and J 4 bases, leaving 10 bases between the germline ends. The CDR3 totals 14 residues. Germline CDR1 reads SGHDT; CDR2 reads YYEEEE. The CDR3 DNA reads TGTGCCAGCAGCTTGGTGCAGATGGCCTATGGCTACACCTTC. It yields the protein CASSLVQMAYGYTF. Variable domain in full (rest from reference TRBV5-6 and TRBJ1-2): DAGVTQSPTHLIKTRGQQVTLRCSPKSGHDTVSWYQQALGQGPQFIFQYYEEEERQRGNFPDRFSGHQFPNYSSELNVNALLLGDSALYLCASSLVQMAYGYTFGSGTRLTVV.

The J gene is TRBJ2-1, the V gene TRBV19; 11 nucleotides line up with TRBD2. Trimming took 5 bases from V and 6 from J; bases not matched to a gene: 12. The V gene's germline CDR1 is LNHDA and CDR2 SQIVND (reference sequence). The CDR3 has 17 residues. The CDR3 sequence is CASSPRLAGRRSNEQFF. The CDR3 nucleotides are TGTGCCAGTAGTCCCAGACTAGCGGGGCGCCGGTCCAATGAGCAGTTCTTC.

This clone is a singleton in its sample. The chain has TRBV7-6 and TRBJ2-3; 13 bases line up with TRBD2. Germline CDR1 and CDR2: SGHVS and FNYEAQ. The V gene end was trimmed by 1 base and the J gene end by 2 bases; junction bases not matched to a gene: 6. The CDR3 has 18 residues. The CDR3 here is CASSLGLAGGPSTDTQYF. The CDR3 DNA reads TGTGCCAGCAGCTTAGGACTAGCGGGGGGACCCTCCACAGATACGCAGTATTTT.

For this clone: The sample contains more than one DNA sequence encoding this CDR3. The chain recombines TRBV5-1 with TRBJ1-1; D gene uncertain. Germline loops: CDR1 SGHRS, CDR2 YFSETQ. Trimming stripped 0 bases from V and 5 bases from J, with 5 bases between. The CDR3 extends over 12 amino acids. The CDR3 nucleotides read TGCGCCAGCAGCTTGGAAGGGACTGAAGCTTTCTTT. As protein: CASSLEGTEAFF.

This clone was recorded a few times. V gene TRBV27 combines with J gene TRBJ2-7; 8 bases fit TRBD1. This CDR3 comprises 16 residues. CDR1 is MNHEY and CDR2 is SMNVEV in the germline V gene (reference sequence). The junction had 15 bases not matched to a gene; V was cut back by 5 bases and J by 6 bases. CDR3 amino acids: CASSPTPRGPVGEQYF. The DNA for the CDR3 is TGTGCCAGCAGTCCGACGCCCAGGGGGCCCGTGGGCGAGCAGTACTTC.

V gene TRBV28 combines with J gene TRBJ1-5; D is unresolved. Germline loops: CDR1 MDHEN, CDR2 SYDVKM. V gave up 8 bases and J gave up 0 bases, with 8 bases separating them. The CDR3 totals 13 residues. In nucleotides, the CDR3 is TGTGCCAGCTCGTTGGATAGCAATCAGCCCCAGCATTTT. Translated: CASSLDSNQPQHF.

This CDR3 reads CASLAGSYNEQFF. The CDR3 bases are TGTGCCTCCCTAGCGGGGTCCTACAATGAGCAGTTCTTC. V usage is TRBV30 and J usage is TRBJ2-1, with TRBD2 identical over 9 bases. CDR1 and CDR2 from the germline V gene are GTSNPN and SVGIG (reference sequence). The trim removed 7 bases at V and 1 base at J, leaving 2 bases unmatched. The CDR3 runs 13 residues.

This chain uses TRBV9 with TRBJ2-3, with TRBD2 matching over 8 bases. The J segment lost 0 bases and the V segment lost 2 bases, leaving 5 bases of the junction unmatched. The CDR3 extends over 16 amino acids. The V gene's germline CDR1 is SGDLS and CDR2 YYNGEE. The CDR3 bases are TGTGCCAGCAGCGTCGGTAGCGGGATTAGCACAGATACGCAGTATTTT. Protein product: CASSVGSGISTDTQYF.

The chain joins TRBV14 to TRBJ1-4; the match to TRBD1 covers 12 bases. V lost 4 bases, J lost 7 bases, and 10 bases stayed unmatched. The CDR3 covers 17 residues. The germline V gene has CDR1 SGHDN and CDR2 FVKESK. CDR3 loop: CASSRSGQGAFSEKLFF. CDR3 in DNA: TGTGCCAGCAGCCGATCGGGACAGGGGGCTTTCAGTGAAAAACTGTTTTTT.

The V call is TRBV12-5, the J call TRBJ2-2, with a tentative D call TRBD1 (5 bases). The CDR3 runs to 15 residues. The V end was cut by 1 base, the J end by 2 bases, with 8 bases between. Germline assignment: CDR1 LGHNT and CDR2 FRNRAP. The CDR3 DNA follows: TGTGCTAGTGGTTTGGGCTGGGGCAACACCGGGGAGCTGTTTTTT. It translates to CASGLGWGNTGELFF. The whole variable domain, remainder taken from reference TRBV12-5 and TRBJ2-2, is DARVTQTPRHKVTEMGQEVTMRCQPILGHNTVFWYRQTMMQGLELLAYFRNRAPLDDSGMPKDRFSAEMPDATLATLKIQPSEPRDSAVYFCASGLGWGNTGELFFGEGSRLTVL.

The chain employs TRBV4-1 and TRBJ1-4; TRBD1 aligns across 7 bases. V lost 2 bases and J lost 8; bases outside the gene matches: 5. Germline assignment: CDR1 MGHRA and CDR2 YSYEKL. The CDR3 length is 14 residues. The CDR3 sequence is CASSQRQGGEKLFF. CDR3 DNA sequence: TGCGCCAGCAGCCAACGACAGGGCGGGGAAAAACTGTTTTTT.

V and J are TRBV7-9 and TRBJ1-3; D gene ambiguous. Germline CDR1 reads SEHNR; CDR2 reads FQNEAQ (reference sequence). V was shortened by 5 bases and J by 0 bases, with 17 bases between the two germline ends. This CDR3 contains 17 residues. The CDR3 DNA follows: TGTGCCAGCAGCCTAACGGGCTGGGCAGGCTCTGGAAACACCATATATTTT. Amino acid sequence: CASSLTGWAGSGNTIYF.

The V and J genes are TRBV19 and TRBJ1-2; D not resolved. V lost 5 bases and J lost 2, with 9 bases in between. From germline, CDR1 is LNHDA and CDR2 SQIVND (reference sequence). The CDR3 covers 13 residues. Here the CDR3 reads CASSSTANYGYTF. CDR3 DNA sequence: TGTGCCAGTAGTTCAACAGCGAACTATGGCTACACCTTC. The entire variable domain, with the rest obtained from reference TRBV19 and TRBJ1-2, is as follows: DGGITQSPKYLFRKEGQNVTLSCEQNLNHDAMYWYRQDPGQGLRLIYYSQIVNDFQKGDIAEGYSVSREKKESFPLTVTSAQKNPTAFYLCASSSTANYGYTFGSGTRLTVV.

V usage is TRBV5-1 and J usage is TRBJ1-1; TRBD1 matches at 7 bases. The V segment lost 0 bases and the J segment 4 bases; nucleotides outside the gene matches: 3. The germline gives CDR1 SGHRS, CDR2 YFSETQ. The CDR3 contains 14 residues. The CDR3 DNA reads TGCGCCAGCAGCTTGGGACAGGGTGCCACTGAAGCTTTCTTT. Protein: CASSLGQGATEAFF.

The chain recombines TRBV7-9 with TRBJ1-2, with D perhaps matching TRBD1 (5 bases). Germline lookup yields CDR1 SEHNR and CDR2 FQNEAQ (reference sequence). Trimming cost V 8 bases and J 2 bases, with 12 bases left between them. The CDR3 extends over 13 amino acids. The CDR3 spells CASSRDGNYGYTF. The DNA for the CDR3 is TGTGCCAGCTCTAGGGACGGGAACTATGGCTACACCTTC.

The rearrangement joins TRBV9 to TRBJ2-3; D call uncertain. CDR1 is SGDLS and CDR2 is YYNGEE in the germline V gene. CDR3 length equals 13 residues. The V end lost 2 bases, the J end lost 1 base, and 5 bases lay between the germline ends. The CDR3 loop reads CASSVKGTDTQYF. Written as DNA, the CDR3 is TGTGCCAGCAGCGTTAAGGGCACAGATACGCAGTATTTT.

The CDR3: CASSQVALAGGRNEQFF. The CDR3 nucleotides read TGTGCCAGCAGCCAAGTGGCCCTAGCGGGGGGGCGCAATGAGCAGTTCTTC. This chain connects TRBV14 to TRBJ2-1; 12 nucleotides line up with TRBD2. CDR3 length equals 17 residues. CDR1 and CDR2 (germline): SGHDN, FVKESK. The V and J ends lost 1 base and 6 bases, in that order; junction bases with no gene match: 7.

The rearrangement uses TRBV29-1 and TRBJ2-1, with TRBD1 matching over 7 bases. This CDR3 spans 14 amino acids. V was clipped by 7 bases and J by 4 bases; unmatched bases: 10. Germline-derived CDR1 and CDR2 are SQVTM and ANQGSEA. The CDR3 region has the DNA TGCAGCGGAAAACGACAGGGATATTACAATGAGCAGTTCTTC. Protein: CSGKRQGYYNEQFF.

The chain carries TRBV19 and TRBJ2-1; 8 bases match TRBD2. The CDR3 runs to 15 residues. V shed 1 base and J 5 bases; nucleotides not matched to a gene: 4. Germline-derived CDR1 and CDR2 are LNHDA and SQIVND (reference sequence). CDR3 bases: TGTGCCAGTAGTATAGCGCTAGCGGGTAACAATGAGCAGTTCTTC. Encoded protein: CASSIALAGNNEQFF.

The J gene is TRBJ2-7, the V gene TRBV30, with D unresolved. The CDR3 loop spans 12 amino acids. From germline, CDR1 is GTSNPN and CDR2 SVGIG (reference sequence). V lost 5 bases to trimming and J lost 3 bases, with 11 bases between them. The CDR3: CAWSQLVYEQYF. In nucleotides, the CDR3 is TGTGCCTGGTCCCAACTGGTCTACGAGCAGTACTTC. The complete variable domain, with remaining parts taken from reference TRBV30 and TRBJ2-7, reads SQTIHQWPATLVQPVGSPLSLECTVEGTSNPNLYWYRQAAGRGLQLLFYSVGIGQISSEVPQNLSASRPQDRQFILSSKKLLLSDSGFYLCAWSQLVYEQYFGPGTRLTVT.